This T cell receptor (beta chain) was documented in a study of T cell repertoires in cytomegalovirus infection. For the study at large: Recently identified HLA-C-restricted CMV epitopes were used, and well-studied HLA-B-restricted CMV epitopes were used as well.

On this clonotype itself: The antigen is unknown.

After removal of 5 bases from V and 1 base from J, the junction contained 7 bases not matched to a gene. This CDR3 is built from 16 residues. Germline assignment: CDR1 SGHRS and CDR2 YFSETQ. TCRdb reprocessed the reads via MiXCR and lists one record per CDR3 protein. The data hold roughly 570,000 distinct CDR3 sequences, with almost 40% observed a single time. Study-wide points: In two of eight donors, the top clonotype was HLA-C-restricted CMV-specific. Cumulative public TCR beta family frequency identified carriers of CMV plus the relevant HLA.

This specimen consisted of cultured PBMCs, obtained from culture after CMV antigen stimulation. This chain links TRBV5-1 with TRBJ1-2; 11 bases are a match to TRBD1. This receptor was identified in a human donor in good health (CMV status not recorded). Some clones in this sample may be carry-over from other donors' samples. The DNA for the CDR3 is TGCGCCAGCAGTACACCGGGACAGGGGGTTAACTATGGCTACACCTTC. Protein product: CASSTPGQGVNYGYTF.